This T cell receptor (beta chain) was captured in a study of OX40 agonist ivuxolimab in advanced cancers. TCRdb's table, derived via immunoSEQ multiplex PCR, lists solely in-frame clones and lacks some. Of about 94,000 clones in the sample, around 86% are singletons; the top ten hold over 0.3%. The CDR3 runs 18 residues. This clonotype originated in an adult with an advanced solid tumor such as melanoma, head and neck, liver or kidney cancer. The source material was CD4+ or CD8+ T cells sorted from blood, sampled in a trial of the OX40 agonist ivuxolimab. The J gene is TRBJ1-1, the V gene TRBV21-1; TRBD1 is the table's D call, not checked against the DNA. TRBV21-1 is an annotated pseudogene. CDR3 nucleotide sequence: TGTGCCAGCAGCAAAGAGACAGGGGCCAAACCGGGAGAATATTGGGCTTTCTTT. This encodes CASSKETGAKPGEYWAFF.